This T cell receptor beta chain was profiled in a study of control samples from healthy donors and cancer patients. Here immunoSEQ multiplex PCR was the method, and the copy in TCRdb shows in-frame clones only, minus some. Of about 130,000 clones in the sample, approximately 90% were seen once. V was shortened by 4 bases and J by 6 bases, with 10 bases between the two germline ends. CDR1 is SGDLS and CDR2 is YYNGEE in the germline V gene. CDR3 length: 13 amino acids. Source material: blood. The TCR originated in a man aged 18 to 29 in good health. This rearrangement joins TRBV9 to TRBJ2-2, with unresolved D. The CDR3 loop is CASSPGSSGELFF. In DNA form, the CDR3 reads TGTGCCAGCAGCCCCGGGTCCTCCGGGGAGCTGTTTTTT.